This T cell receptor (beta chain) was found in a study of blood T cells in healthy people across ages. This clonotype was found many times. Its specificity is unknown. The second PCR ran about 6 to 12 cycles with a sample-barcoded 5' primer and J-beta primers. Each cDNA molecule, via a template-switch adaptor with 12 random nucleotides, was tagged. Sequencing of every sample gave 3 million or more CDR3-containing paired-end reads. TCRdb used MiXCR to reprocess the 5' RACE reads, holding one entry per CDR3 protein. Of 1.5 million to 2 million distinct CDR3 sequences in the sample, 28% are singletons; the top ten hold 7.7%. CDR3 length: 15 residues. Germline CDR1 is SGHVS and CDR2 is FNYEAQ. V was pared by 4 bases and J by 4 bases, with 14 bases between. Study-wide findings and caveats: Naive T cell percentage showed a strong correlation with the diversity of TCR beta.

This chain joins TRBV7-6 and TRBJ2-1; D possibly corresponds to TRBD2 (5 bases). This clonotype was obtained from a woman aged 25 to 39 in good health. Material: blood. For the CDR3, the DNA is TGTGCCAGCAGCTCCCTCAGCGGCGGGTACAATGAGCAGTTCTTC. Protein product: CASSSLSGGYNEQFF.